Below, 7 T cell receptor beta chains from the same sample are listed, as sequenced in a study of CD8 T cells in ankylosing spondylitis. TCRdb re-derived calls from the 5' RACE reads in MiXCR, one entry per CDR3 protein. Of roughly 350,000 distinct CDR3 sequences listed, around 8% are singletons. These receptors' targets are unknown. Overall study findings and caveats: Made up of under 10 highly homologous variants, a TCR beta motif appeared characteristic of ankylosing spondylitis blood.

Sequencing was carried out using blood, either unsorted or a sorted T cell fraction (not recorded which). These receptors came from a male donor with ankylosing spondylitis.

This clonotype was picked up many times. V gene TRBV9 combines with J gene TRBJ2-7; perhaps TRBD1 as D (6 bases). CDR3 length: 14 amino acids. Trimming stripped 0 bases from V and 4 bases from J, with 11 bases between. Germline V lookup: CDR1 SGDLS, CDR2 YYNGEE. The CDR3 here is CASSVEGHNYEQYF. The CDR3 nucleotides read TGTGCCAGCAGCGTAGAGGGACACAATTACGAGCAGTACTTC.

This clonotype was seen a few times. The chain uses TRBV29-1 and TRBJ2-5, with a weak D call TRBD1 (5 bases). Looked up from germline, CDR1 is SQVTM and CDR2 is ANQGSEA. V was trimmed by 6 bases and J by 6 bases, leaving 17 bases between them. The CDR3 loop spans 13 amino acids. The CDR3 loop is CSVQSARAQTQYF. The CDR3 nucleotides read TGCAGCGTCCAATCCGCCAGGGCGCAGACCCAGTACTTC.

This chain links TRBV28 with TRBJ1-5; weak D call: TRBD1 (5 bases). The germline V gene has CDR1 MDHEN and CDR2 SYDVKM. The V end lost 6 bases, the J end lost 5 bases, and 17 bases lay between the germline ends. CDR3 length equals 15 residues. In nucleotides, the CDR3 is TGTGCCAGCAGCCGTGCTGGGGAGGGACATCAGCCCCAGCATTTT. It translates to CASSRAGEGHQPQHF.

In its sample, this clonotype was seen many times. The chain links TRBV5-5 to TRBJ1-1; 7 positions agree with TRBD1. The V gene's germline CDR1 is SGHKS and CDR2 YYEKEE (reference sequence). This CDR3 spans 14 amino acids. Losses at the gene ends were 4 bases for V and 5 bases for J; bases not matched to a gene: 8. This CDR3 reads CASSLGQPRTEAFF. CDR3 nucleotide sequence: TGTGCCAGCAGCCTGGGACAGCCTCGGACTGAAGCTTTCTTT.

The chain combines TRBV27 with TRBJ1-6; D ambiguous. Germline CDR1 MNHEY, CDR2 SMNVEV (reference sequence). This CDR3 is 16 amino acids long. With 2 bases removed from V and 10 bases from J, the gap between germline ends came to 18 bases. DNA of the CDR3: TGTGCCAGCAGTTTACGCCCAGGAAGAGGGAACTCACCCCTCCACTTT. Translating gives CASSLRPGRGNSPLHF.

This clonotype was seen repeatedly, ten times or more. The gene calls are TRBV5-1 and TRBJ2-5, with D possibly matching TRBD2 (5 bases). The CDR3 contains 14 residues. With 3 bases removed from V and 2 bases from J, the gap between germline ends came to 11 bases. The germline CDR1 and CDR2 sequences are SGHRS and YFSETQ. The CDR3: CASSSSRGQETQYF. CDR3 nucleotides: TGCGCCAGCAGCTCTAGCCGTGGACAAGAGACCCAGTACTTC.

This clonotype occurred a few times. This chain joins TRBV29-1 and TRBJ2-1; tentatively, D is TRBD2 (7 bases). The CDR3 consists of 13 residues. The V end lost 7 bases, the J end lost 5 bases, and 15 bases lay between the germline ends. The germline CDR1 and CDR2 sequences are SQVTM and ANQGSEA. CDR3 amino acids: CSGGGTGHNEQFF. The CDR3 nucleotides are TGCAGCGGGGGGGGCACAGGTCACAATGAGCAGTTCTTC.